This T cell receptor (beta chain) is drawn from a study of cytomegalovirus exposure and HLA in healthy donors. V lost 0 bases, J lost 2 bases, and 8 bases lay in between. Germline V lookup: CDR1 LGHNA, CDR2 YSLEER. The CDR3 extends over 16 amino acids. Primers for the PCR totalled 60 Vbeta and 13 Jbeta. Data came from immunoSEQ multiplex PCR; TCRdb stores just in-frame clones and leaves some out. The data contain over 150,000 clones, about four fifths of them singletons. Study results and caveats: CMV serostatus stood as the only immune exposure information on hand.

Each of the donors was a healthy bone marrow donor. Of note for this clone: Antigen specificity is unknown.

The receptor comes from a woman aged 45-65 years in good health and CMV-seronegative. The chain recombines TRBV4-3 with TRBJ2-6; D is undetermined. Sequenced: PBMCs. The CDR3 coding sequence is TGCGCCAGCAGCCAAGATTTTACAGCTGGGGCCAACGTCCTGACTTTC. Translated, it gives CASSQDFTAGANVLTF.